This entry features one T cell receptor beta chain sequence. The source of the sample is a study of shared clonotypes between healthy human individuals. CD45RO-negative, CCR7-positively selected cells formed the naive CD8 fraction, excluding terminally differentiated effector memory CD45RA+ cells. Caucasian adults residing in Nashville, Tennessee made up all the donors. Germline-derived CDR1 and CDR2 are MNHEY and SVGAGI. V lost 6 bases and J 6 bases, leaving 11 bases between the germline ends. The CDR3 runs to 12 residues. Profiling relied on immunoSEQ multiplex PCR, and the TCRdb table lists in-frame clones only, not all of them. The profile shows about 2.1 million clones, around 95% of them singletons.

The sample taken for sequencing was naive CD8+ T cells from PBMCs. This clonotype was sampled from a man between 18 and 29 years old in good health. Some clones in this sample may be carry-over from other donors' samples. The chain carries TRBV6-5 and TRBJ1-1, with D unresolved. CDR3: CASRPRGAEAFF. The CDR3 DNA reads as TGTGCCAGCAGACCTCGTGGGGCTGAAGCTTTCTTT.